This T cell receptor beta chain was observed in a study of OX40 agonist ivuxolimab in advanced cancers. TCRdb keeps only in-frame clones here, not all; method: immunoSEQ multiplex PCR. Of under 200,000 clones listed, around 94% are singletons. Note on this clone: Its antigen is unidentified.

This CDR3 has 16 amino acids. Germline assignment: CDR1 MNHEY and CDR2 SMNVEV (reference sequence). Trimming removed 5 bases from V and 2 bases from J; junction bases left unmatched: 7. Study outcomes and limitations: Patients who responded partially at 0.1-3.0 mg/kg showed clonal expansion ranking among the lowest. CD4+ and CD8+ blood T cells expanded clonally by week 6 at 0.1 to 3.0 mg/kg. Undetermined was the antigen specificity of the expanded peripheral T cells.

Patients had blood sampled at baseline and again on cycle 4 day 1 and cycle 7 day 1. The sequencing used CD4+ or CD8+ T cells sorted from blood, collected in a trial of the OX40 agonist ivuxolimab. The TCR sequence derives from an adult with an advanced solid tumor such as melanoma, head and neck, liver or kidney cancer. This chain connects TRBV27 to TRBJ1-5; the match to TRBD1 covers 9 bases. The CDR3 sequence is CASSLGQGRGNQPQHF. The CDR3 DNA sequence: TGTGCCAGCAGTCTGGGACAGGGTCGGGGCAATCAGCCCCAGCATTTT.